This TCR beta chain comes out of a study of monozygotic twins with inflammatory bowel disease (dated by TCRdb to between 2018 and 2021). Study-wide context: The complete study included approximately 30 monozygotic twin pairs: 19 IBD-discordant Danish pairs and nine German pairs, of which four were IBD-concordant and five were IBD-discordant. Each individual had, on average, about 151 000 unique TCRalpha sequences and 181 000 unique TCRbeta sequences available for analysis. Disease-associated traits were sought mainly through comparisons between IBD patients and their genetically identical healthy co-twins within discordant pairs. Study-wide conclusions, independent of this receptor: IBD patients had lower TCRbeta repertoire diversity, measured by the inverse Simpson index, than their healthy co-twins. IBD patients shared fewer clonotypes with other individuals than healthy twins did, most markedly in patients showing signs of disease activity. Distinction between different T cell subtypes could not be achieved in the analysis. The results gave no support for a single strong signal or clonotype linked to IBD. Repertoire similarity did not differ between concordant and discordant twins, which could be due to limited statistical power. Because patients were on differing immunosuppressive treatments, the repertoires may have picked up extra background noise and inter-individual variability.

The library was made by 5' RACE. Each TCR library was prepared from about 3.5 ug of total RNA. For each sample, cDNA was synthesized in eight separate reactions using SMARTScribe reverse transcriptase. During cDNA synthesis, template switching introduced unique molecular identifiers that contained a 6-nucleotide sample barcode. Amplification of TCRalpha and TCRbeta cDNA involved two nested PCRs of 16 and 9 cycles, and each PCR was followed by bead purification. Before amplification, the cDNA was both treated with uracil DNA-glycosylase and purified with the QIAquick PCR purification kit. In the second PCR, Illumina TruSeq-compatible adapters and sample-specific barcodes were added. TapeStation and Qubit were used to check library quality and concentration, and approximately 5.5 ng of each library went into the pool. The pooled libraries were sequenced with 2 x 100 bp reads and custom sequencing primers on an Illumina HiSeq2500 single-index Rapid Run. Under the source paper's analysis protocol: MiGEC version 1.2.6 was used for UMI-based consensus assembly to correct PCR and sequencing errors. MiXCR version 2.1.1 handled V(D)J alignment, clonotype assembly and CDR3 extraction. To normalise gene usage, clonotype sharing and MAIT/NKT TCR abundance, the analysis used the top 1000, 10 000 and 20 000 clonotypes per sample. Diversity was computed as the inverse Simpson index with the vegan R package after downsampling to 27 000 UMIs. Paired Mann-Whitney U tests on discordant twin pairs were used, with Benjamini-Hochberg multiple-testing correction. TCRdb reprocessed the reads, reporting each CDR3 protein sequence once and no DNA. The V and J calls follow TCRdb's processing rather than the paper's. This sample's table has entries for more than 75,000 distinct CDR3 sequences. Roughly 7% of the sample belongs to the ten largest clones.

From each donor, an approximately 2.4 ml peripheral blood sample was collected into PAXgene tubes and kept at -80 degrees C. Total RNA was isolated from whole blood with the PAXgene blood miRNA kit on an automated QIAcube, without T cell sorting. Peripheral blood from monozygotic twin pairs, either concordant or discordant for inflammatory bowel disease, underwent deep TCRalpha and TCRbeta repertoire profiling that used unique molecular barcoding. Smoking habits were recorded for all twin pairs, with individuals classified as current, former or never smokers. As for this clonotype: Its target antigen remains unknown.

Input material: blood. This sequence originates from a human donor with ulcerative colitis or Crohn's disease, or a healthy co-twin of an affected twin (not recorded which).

For the CDR3, the sequence is CASGLAGAGTDTQYF. Recombination connected TRBV12-5 to TRBJ2-3; the TCRdb D gene call, TRBD2, has no DNA to confirm it. From its cysteine to its phenylalanine, the CDR3 spans 15 amino acids. DNA for this receptor is not on file. Based on the germline V gene, the CDR1 and CDR2 sequences are LGHNT and FRNRAP.